One sample yielded the 13 T cell receptor beta chains listed below, sequenced in a study of T cells in localized non-small cell lung cancer (TCRdb year 2020). Libraries were prepared through the immunoSEQ multiplex PCR assay. This immuneACCESS table, as held by TCRdb, lists in-frame sequences with V and J called but not all clones. Of the missing ones, under half trace to an unresolved V gene in checked studies; the others have no known cause. This sample is represented by a few thousand clones; about 30% of them were singletons. About 15% of the sample goes to the ten largest clones. The source material was lung tumor tissue, sampled before any cancer treatment. The receptors here all came from a female donor of 60 years or more with stage I lung adenocarcinoma.

This clone was picked up a small number of times. This sequence joins TRBV11-3 and TRBJ2-5; 8 bases are shared with TRBD2. CDR1 is SGHNT, CDR2 YENEEA, per germline. The CDR3 is 16 residues long. The V and J ends lost 4 bases and 3 bases, in that order; junction bases with no gene match: 10. CDR3 bases: TGTGCCAGCAGCTCTTCGGAGCGGGAGTGGGAAGAGACCCAGTACTTC. This gives the protein CASSSSEREWEETQYF. Full variable domain (missing parts from reference TRBV11-3 and TRBJ2-5): EAGVVQSPRYKIIEKKQPVAFWCNPISGHNTLYWYLQNLGQGPELLIRYENEEAVDDSQLPKDRFSAERLKGVDSTLKIQPAELGDSAVYLCASSSSEREWEETQYFGPGTRLLVL.

This clone occurred a few times. This chain uses TRBV11-3 with TRBJ1-5, with TRBD1 matching over 7 bases. Looked up from germline, CDR1 is SGHNT and CDR2 is YENEEA. The CDR3 length is 16 residues. The J segment lost 3 bases and the V segment lost 1 base, leaving 6 bases of the junction unmatched. This CDR3 reads CASSLGYRGYNQPQHF. For the CDR3, the DNA is TGTGCCAGCAGCTTAGGGTACAGGGGATACAATCAGCCCCAGCATTTT.

CDR3: CASSPTSGSNEQFF. Written as DNA, the CDR3 is TGCGCCAGCAGCCCGACTAGCGGGAGCAATGAGCAGTTCTTC. This chain uses TRBV5-1 with TRBJ2-1; 12 nucleotides align to TRBD2. CDR3 length: 14 amino acids. Trimming removed 4 bases from V and 6 bases from J; junction bases left unmatched: 2. The germline V gene has CDR1 SGHRS and CDR2 YFSETQ.

This clone was counted between two and nine times. The DNA of the CDR3 is TGTGCCAGTAGTATAGTGACTAGCGGGGGTTCGGGAGAGCTGTTTTTT. Residues: CASSIVTSGGSGELFF. This sequence joins TRBV19 and TRBJ2-2; 12 nucleotides align to TRBD2. The CDR3 sequence is 16 residues long. CDR1 is LNHDA and CDR2 is SQIVND in the germline V gene (reference sequence). J gave up 11 bases and V 1 base, and 8 bases lay outside the gene matches. Drawing the rest from reference TRBV19 and TRBJ2-2, the complete variable domain is DGGITQSPKYLFRKEGQNVTLSCEQNLNHDAMYWYRQDPGQGLRLIYYSQIVNDFQKGDIAEGYSVSREKKESFPLTVTSAQKNPTAFYLCASSIVTSGGSGELFFGEGSRLTVL.

This chain connects TRBV9 to TRBJ1-1; TRBD1 matches 8 bases. V shed 4 bases and J 1 base; nucleotides not matched to a gene: 12. CDR1 is SGDLS and CDR2 is YYNGEE in the germline V gene. The CDR3 runs 17 residues. The CDR3 is CASSSRGGRGRNTEAFF. The CDR3 DNA reads as TGTGCCAGCAGCTCCCGTGGGGGCAGGGGGCGGAACACTGAAGCTTTCTTT.

This clone occurred a few times. The J gene is TRBJ1-3, the V gene TRBV30; tentatively, D is TRBD1 (5 bases). CDR1 and CDR2 from the germline V gene are GTSNPN and SVGIG (reference sequence). The CDR3 has 13 residues. V lost 6 bases to trimming and J lost 4 bases, with 13 bases between them. The chain's CDR3 is CACPGGEGNTIYF. The CDR3 DNA reads as TGTGCCTGTCCGGGGGGGGAGGGAAACACCATATATTTT.

The chain has TRBV29-1 and TRBJ1-1; D gene uncertain. The CDR3 sequence is 13 residues long. Per the germline V gene, CDR1 is SQVTM and CDR2 is ANQGSEA. The V end was cut by 6 bases, the J end by 2 bases, with 13 bases between. This CDR3 reads CSVAFGLNTEAFF. As DNA, the CDR3 is TGCAGCGTCGCGTTTGGTTTAAACACTGAAGCTTTCTTT. Complete variable domain (other parts from reference TRBV29-1 and TRBJ1-1): SAVISQKPSRDICQRGTSLTIQCQVDSQVTMMFWYRQQPGQSLTLIATANQGSEATYESGFVIDKFPISRPNLTFSTLTVSNMSPEDSSIYLCSVAFGLNTEAFFGQGTRLTVV.

This clone came up a few times. V and J are TRBV6-8 and TRBJ2-2; unclear D gene. Deletions cut 3 bases from V and 4 bases from J, with 15 bases between. Germline CDR1 MNHGY, CDR2 SAAAGT. The CDR3 covers 16 residues. The CDR3 sequence: CASSYRTPTSTGELFF. CDR3 in DNA: TGTGCCAGCAGTTATAGAACACCTACATCCACCGGGGAGCTGTTTTTT.

V usage is TRBV9 and J usage is TRBJ1-4; D might be TRBD1 (5 bases). The V gene lost 3 bases and the J gene lost 6 bases, with 15 bases spanning the gap. The germline gives CDR1 SGDLS, CDR2 YYNGEE. This CDR3 has 15 amino acids. In nucleotides, the CDR3 is TGTGCCAGCAGCGCCCGGGGGACGCCGCATGAAAAACTGTTTTTT. The encoded protein is CASSARGTPHEKLFF.

This chain connects TRBV25-1 to TRBJ1-4, with TRBD1 matching 7 bases. The J segment lost 3 bases and the V segment lost 7 bases, leaving 5 bases of the junction unmatched. The germline V gene has CDR1 MGHDK and CDR2 SYGVNS. The CDR3 is 14 residues long. CDR3 protein: CASNTGTANEKLFF. The CDR3 bases are TGTGCCAGCAATACTGGGACAGCTAATGAAAAACTGTTTTTT.

The table lists this clone with a few counts. The rearrangement links TRBV12-2 to TRBJ2-7; the table gives TRBD1 as D, unverified against the DNA. TRBV12-2 is deemed a pseudogene. The CDR3 runs to 14 residues. The CDR3 nucleotides are TGTGCCAGTTCAGGGGGAACAACCCCCTACGAGCAGTACTTC. Translated, it gives CASSGGTTPYEQYF.

J is TRBJ1-1 and V is TRBV9; maybe TRBD1 (5 bases). This CDR3 comprises 15 residues. V shed 4 bases and J shed 0 bases, with 13 bases lying between them. CDR1 is SGDLS and CDR2 is YYNGEE in the germline V gene. The DNA of the CDR3 is TGTGCCAGCAGCCCCGGGGGGAAATTGAACACTGAAGCTTTCTTT. Translating it yields CASSPGGKLNTEAFF.

V gene TRBV11-3 combines with J gene TRBJ2-7, with D possibly matching TRBD1 (5 bases). Looked up from germline, CDR1 is SGHNT and CDR2 is YENEEA. The V end was cut by 2 bases, the J end by 2 bases, with 13 bases between. The CDR3 contains 15 residues. CDR3 residues: CASSLRQGPTYEQYF. CDR3 DNA sequence: TGTGCCAGCAGCTTAAGGCAGGGTCCTACCTACGAGCAGTACTTC. Based on the CDR3 plus reference TRBV11-3 and TRBJ2-7, the full variable domain is EAGVVQSPRYKIIEKKQPVAFWCNPISGHNTLYWYLQNLGQGPELLIRYENEEAVDDSQLPKDRFSAERLKGVDSTLKIQPAELGDSAVYLCASSLRQGPTYEQYFGPGTRLTVT.